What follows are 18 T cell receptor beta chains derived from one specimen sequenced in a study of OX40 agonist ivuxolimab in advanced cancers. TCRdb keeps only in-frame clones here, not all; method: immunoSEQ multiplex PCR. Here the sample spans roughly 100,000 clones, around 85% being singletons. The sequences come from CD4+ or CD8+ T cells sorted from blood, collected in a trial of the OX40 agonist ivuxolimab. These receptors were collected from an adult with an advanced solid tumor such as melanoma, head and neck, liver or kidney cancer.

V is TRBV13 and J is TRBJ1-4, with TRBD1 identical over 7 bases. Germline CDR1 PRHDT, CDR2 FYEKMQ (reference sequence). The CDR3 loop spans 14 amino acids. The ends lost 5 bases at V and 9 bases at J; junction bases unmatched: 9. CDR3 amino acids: CASSRSRGTQKLFF. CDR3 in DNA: TGTGCCAGCAGCCGGTCCAGGGGGACCCAAAAACTGTTTTTT.

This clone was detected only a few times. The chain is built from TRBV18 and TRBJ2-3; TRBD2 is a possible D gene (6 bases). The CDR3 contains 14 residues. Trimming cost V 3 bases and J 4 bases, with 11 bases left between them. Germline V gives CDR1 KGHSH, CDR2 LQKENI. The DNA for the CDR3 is TGTGCCAGCTCACCGACGTCGGGAGCAGATACGCAGTATTTT. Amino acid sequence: CASSPTSGADTQYF.

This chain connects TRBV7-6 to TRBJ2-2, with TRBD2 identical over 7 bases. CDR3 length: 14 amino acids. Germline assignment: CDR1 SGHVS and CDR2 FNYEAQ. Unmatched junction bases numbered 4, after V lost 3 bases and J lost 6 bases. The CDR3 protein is CASSFGLGSGELFF. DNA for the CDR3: TGTGCCAGCAGCTTCGGACTAGGTTCCGGGGAGCTGTTTTTT.

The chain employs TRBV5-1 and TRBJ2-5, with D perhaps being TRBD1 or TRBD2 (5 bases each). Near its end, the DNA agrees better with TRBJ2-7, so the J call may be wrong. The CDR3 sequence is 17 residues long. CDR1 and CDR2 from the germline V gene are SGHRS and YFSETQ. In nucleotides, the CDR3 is TGCGCCAGCAGCCCCCTCCGGTTTTCAGGGAGATTCTACGAGCAGTACTTC. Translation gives CASSPLRFSGRFYEQYF.

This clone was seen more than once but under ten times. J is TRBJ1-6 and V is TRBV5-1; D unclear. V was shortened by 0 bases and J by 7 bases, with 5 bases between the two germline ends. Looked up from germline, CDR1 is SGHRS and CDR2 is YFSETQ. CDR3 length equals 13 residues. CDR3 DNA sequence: TGCGCCAGCAGCTTGGGGGCCAATTCACCCCTCCACTTT. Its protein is CASSLGANSPLHF.

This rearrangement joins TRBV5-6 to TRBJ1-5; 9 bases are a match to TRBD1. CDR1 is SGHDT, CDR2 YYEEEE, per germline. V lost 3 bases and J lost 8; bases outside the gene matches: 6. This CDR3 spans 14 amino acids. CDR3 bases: TGTGCCAGCAGCTCCGGACAGGGGTTAGAGCCCCAGCATTTT. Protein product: CASSSGQGLEPQHF.

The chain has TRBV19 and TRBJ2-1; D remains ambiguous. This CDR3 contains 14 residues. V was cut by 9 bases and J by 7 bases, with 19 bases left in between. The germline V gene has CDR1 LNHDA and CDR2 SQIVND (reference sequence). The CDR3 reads CASRPRPPGNEQFF. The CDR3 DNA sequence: TGTGCCAGCCGGCCCCGCCCACCTGGGAATGAGCAGTTCTTC.

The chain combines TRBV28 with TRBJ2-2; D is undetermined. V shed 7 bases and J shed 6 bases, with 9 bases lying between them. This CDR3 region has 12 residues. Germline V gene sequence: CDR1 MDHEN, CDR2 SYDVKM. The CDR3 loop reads CASTPSSGELFF. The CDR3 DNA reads TGTGCCAGCACCCCCTCCTCCGGGGAGCTGTTTTTT.

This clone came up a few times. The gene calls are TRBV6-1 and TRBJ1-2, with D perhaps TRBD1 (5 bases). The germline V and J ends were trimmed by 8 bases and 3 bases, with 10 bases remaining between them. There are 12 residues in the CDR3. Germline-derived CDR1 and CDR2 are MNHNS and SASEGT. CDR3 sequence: CASSVTDYGYTF. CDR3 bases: TGTGCCAGCTCCGTGACAGACTATGGCTACACCTTC.

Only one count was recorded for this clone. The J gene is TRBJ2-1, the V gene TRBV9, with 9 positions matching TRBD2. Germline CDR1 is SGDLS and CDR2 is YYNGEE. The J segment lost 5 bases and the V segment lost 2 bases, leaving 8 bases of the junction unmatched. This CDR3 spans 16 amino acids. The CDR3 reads CASSVGIAGDNNEQFF. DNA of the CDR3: TGTGCCAGCAGCGTGGGCATAGCGGGAGACAACAATGAGCAGTTCTTC.

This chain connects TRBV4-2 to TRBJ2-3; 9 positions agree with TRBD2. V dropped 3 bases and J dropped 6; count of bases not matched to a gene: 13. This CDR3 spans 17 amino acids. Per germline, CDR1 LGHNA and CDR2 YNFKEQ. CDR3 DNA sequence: TGTGCCAGCAGCCAGACCCCAGGGCTAGCGGGACCTGATACGCAGTATTTT. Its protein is CASSQTPGLAGPDTQYF.

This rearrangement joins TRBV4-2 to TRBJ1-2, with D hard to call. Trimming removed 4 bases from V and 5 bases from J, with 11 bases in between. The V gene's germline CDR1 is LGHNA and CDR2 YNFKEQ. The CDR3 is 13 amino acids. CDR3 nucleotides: TGTGCCAGCAGCCCTATTGTGGAGTATGGCTACACCTTC. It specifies CASSPIVEYGYTF.

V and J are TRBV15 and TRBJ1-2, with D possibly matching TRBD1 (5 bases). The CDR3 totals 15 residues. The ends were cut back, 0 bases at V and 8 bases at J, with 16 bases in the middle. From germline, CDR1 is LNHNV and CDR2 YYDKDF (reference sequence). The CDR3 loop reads CATSRDREGKRGYTF. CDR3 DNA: TGTGCCACCAGCAGAGATCGGGAGGGGAAGCGAGGCTACACCTTC.

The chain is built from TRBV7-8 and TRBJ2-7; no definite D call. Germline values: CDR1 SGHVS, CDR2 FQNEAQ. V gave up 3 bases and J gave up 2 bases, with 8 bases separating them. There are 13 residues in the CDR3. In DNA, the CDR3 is TGTGCCAGCAGCTTCCACGAGGCCTACGAGCAGTACTTC. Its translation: CASSFHEAYEQYF. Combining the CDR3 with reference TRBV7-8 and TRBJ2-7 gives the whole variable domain GAGVSQSPRYKVAKRGQDVALRCDPISGHVSLFWYQQALGQGPEFLTYFQNEAQLDKSGLPSDRFFAERPEGSVSTLKIQRTQQEDSAVYLCASSFHEAYEQYFGPGTRLTVT.

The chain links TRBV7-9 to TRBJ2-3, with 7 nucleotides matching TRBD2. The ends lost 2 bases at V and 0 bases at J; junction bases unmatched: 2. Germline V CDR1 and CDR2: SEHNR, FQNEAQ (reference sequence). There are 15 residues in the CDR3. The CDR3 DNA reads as TGTGCCAGCAGCTTACGAGCGGGGAGCACAGATACGCAGTATTTT. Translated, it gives CASSLRAGSTDTQYF.

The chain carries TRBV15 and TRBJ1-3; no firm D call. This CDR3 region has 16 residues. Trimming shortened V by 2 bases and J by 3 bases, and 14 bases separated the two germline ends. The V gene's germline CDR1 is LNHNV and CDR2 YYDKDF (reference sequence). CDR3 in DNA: TGTGCCACCAGCAGACTACTGACCCGTGATGGAAACACCATATATTTT. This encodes CATSRLLTRDGNTIYF.

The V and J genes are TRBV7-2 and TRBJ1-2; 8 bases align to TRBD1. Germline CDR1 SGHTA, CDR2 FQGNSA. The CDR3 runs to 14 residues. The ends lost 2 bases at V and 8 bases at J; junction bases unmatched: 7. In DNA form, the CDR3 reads TGTGCCAGCAGCTTATCGCAGGGGGCAGGCGGCTACACCTTC. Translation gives CASSLSQGAGGYTF.

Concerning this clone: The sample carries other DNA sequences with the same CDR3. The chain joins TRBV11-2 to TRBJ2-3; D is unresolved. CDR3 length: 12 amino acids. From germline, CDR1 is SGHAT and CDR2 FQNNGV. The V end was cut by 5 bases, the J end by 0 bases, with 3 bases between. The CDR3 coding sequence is TGTGCCAGCAGCCCCAGCACAGATACGCAGTATTTT. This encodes CASSPSTDTQYF. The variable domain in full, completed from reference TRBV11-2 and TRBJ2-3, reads EAGVAQSPRYKIIEKRQSVAFWCNPISGHATLYWYQQILGQGPKLLIQFQNNGVVDDSQLPKDRFSAERLKGVDSTLKIQPAKLEDSAVYLCASSPSTDTQYFGPGTRLTVL.